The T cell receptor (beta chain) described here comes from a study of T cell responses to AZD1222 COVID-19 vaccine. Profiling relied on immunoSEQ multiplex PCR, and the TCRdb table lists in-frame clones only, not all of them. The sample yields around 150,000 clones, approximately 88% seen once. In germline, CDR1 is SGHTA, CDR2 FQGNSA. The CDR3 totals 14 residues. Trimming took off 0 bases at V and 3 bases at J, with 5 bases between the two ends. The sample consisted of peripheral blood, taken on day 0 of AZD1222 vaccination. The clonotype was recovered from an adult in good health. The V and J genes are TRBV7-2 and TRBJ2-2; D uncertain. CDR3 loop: CASSLAHYTGELFF. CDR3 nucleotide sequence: TGTGCCAGCAGCTTAGCGCATTACACCGGGGAGCTGTTTTTT.